The sequence of this TCR beta chain was determined in a study of CD8 T cells in ankylosing spondylitis. The study, taken as a whole, reports: CD8+ cells made up the disease-linked clones, which were relatively rare in peripheral blood. About 8 highly homologous variants made up a TCR beta motif that seemed to typify ankylosing spondylitis blood. It was reported that disease-linked clones were significantly enriched in matched ankylosing spondylitis synovial fluid.

V trimming: 1 base; J trimming: 6 bases; junction bases outside the gene matches: 3. The CDR3 runs 13 residues. The germline V gene encodes CDR1 DFQATT and CDR2 SNEGSKA (reference sequence). For TCR beta, libraries came from quantitative 5'-RACE with molecular barcodes. TCRdb called the 5' RACE reads again in MiXCR, with one record for every CDR3 protein. The sample consists of more than 600,000 distinct CDR3 sequences, roughly 19% of them appearing once. On this clonotype: Its antigen is as yet unknown.

Sequences were obtained from blood, either unsorted or a sorted T cell fraction (not recorded which). The chain employs TRBV20-1 and TRBJ2-3, with 8 bases that match TRBD2. The receptor's source is a male donor with ankylosing spondylitis. DNA for the CDR3: TGCAGTGCTAGAGTGGCTAGCGGGGATACGCAGTATTTT. Translated, it gives CSARVASGDTQYF.